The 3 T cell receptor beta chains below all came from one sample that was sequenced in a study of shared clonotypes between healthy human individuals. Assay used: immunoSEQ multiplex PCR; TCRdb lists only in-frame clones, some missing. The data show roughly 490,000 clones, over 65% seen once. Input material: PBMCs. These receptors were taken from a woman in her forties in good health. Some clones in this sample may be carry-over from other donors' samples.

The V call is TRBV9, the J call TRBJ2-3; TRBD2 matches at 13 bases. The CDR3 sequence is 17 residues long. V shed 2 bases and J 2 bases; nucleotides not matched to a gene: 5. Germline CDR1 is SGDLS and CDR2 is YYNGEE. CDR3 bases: TGTGCCAGCAGCGTCTCCGGGACTAGCGGGGCCACAGATACGCAGTATTTT. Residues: CASSVSGTSGATDTQYF.

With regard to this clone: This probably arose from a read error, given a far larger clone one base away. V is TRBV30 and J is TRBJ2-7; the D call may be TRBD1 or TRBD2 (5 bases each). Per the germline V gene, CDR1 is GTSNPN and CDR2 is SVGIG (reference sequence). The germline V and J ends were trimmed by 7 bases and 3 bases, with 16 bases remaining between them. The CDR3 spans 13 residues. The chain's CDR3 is CASPGPAIYEQYF. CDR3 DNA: TGTGCCTCGCCGGGACCGGCCATCTACGAGCAGTACTTC.

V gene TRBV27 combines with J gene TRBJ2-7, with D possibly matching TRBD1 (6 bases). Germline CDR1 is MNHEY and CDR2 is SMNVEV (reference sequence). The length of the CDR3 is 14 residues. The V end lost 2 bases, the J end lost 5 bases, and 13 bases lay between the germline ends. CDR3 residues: CASSLRGSGNEQYF. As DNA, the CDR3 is TGTGCCAGCAGTTTAAGGGGGAGTGGGAACGAGCAGTACTTC.